The clone carrying this TCR beta chain has at least ten counts. Its antigen remains unidentified. V gave up 3 bases and J gave up 5 bases, with 17 bases separating them. The CDR3 has 15 residues. Germline V gene data show CDR1 as SGHRS and CDR2 as YFSETQ. Scientists made TCR beta libraries using quantitative 5'-RACE with molecular barcodes. TCRdb analysed the 5' RACE reads with MiXCR anew, one entry per CDR3 protein. The sample carries some 800,000 distinct CDR3 sequences, around 11% recorded once. This entry is derived from a study of CD8 T cells in ankylosing spondylitis. Study-level results: Certain motif variants had earlier appeared in reactive arthritis synovial fluid and blood. Within matched ankylosing spondylitis synovial fluid, disease-linked clones were reportedly significantly enriched. Typical of ankylosing spondylitis blood, it appeared, was a TCR beta motif of several highly homologous variants. Disease-associated clonotypes exhibited CD8+ identity and were relatively infrequent in peripheral blood.

This chain links TRBV5-1 with TRBJ1-2; no firm D call. This clonotype was sampled from a male donor with ankylosing spondylitis. The specimen sequenced was blood, either unsorted or a sorted T cell fraction (not recorded which). CDR3 protein: CASSSAGPTHYGYTF. DNA of the CDR3: TGCGCCAGCAGCTCGGCGGGTCCGACCCATTATGGCTACACCTTC.